These T cell receptor beta chains were read from a single sample in a study of CD8+ T cells in alopecia areata. Only in-frame clones appear in the TCRdb table, and some are missing; sequencing was by immunoSEQ multiplex PCR. Counted here are around 270,000 clones, more than 45% occurring once; the ten biggest clones make up around 1.7%. The sample here was CD4+ T cells sorted from blood, taken at week 24, from a patient treated with tofacitinib. The receptors were gathered from a human donor with alopecia areata. The CDR3 runs from the conserved cysteine through the conserved F or W. The size field is filled for only some rows; it gives once, few, many or a size class.

clone size	CDR3 length	V gene	J gene	CDR3 protein
few	17	TRBV7-2	TRBJ2-3	CASSFPLGAGGTDTQYF
NA	13	TRBV29-1	TRBJ2-1	CSVEASTHNEQFF
NA	15	TRBV5-1	TRBJ2-1	CASSLVASGGYEQFF
NA	15	TRBV5-1	TRBJ2-7	CASSSGSGGRDEQYF
once	15	TRBV30	TRBJ1-3	CAWGRDVHSGNTIYF
NA	17	TRBV18	TRBJ2-3	CASSPWRGPTFADTQYF
few	14	TRBV13	TRBJ2-7	CASSVQGGSYEQYF
NA	14	TRBV10-3	TRBJ2-5	CAISEYRESETQYF
NA	14	TRBV29-1	TRBJ2-6	CSVDRLSGANVLTF
NA	16	TRBV25-1	TRBJ2-1	CASSETLVRRINEQFF
NA	15	TRBV4-1	TRBJ2-3	CASSVSVAAPDTQYF